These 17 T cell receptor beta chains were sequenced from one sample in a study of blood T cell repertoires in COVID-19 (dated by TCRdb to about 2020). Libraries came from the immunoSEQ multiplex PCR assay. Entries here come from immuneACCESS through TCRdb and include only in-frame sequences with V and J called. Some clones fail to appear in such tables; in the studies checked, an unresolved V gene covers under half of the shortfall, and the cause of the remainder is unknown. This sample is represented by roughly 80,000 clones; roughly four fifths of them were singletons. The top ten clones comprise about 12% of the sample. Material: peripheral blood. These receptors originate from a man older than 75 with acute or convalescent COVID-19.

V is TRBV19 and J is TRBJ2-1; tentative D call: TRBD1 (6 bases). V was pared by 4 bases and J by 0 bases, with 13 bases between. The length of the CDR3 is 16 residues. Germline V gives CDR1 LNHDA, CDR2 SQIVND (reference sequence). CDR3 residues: CASSTQDSVSYNEQFF. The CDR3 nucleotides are TGTGCCAGTAGTACCCAGGACAGCGTCTCCTACAATGAGCAGTTCTTC.

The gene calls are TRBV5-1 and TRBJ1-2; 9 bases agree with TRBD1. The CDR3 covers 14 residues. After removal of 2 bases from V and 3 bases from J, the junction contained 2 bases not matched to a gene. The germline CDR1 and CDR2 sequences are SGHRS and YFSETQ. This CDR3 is CASSLGTGYYGYTF. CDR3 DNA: TGCGCCAGCAGCTTAGGGACAGGGTACTATGGCTACACCTTC.

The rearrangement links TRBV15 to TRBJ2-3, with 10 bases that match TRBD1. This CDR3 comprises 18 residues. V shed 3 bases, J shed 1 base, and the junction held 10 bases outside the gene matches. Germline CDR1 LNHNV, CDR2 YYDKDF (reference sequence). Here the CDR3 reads CATSRAAGTGDRTDTQYF. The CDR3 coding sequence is TGTGCCACCAGCAGGGCCGCCGGGACAGGGGACCGCACAGATACGCAGTATTTT.

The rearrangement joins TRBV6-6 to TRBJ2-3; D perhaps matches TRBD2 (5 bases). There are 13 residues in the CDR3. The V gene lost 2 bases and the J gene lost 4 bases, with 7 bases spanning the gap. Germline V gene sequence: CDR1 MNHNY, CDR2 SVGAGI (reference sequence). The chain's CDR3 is CASSYTRADTQYF. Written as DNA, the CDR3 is TGTGCCAGCAGTTACACGAGGGCAGATACGCAGTATTTT.

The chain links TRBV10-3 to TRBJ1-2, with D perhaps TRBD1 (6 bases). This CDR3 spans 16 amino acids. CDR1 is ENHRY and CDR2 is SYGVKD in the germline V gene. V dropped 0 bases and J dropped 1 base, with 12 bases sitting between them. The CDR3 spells CAISESTGSINYGYTF. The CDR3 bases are TGTGCCATCAGTGAGTCGACAGGCTCAATTAACTATGGCTACACCTTC.

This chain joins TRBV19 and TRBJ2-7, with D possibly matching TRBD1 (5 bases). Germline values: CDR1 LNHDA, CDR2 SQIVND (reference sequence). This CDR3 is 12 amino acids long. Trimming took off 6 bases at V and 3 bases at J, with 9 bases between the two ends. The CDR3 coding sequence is TGTGCCAGTAGCACAGGATACTACGAGCAGTACTTC. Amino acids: CASSTGYYEQYF.

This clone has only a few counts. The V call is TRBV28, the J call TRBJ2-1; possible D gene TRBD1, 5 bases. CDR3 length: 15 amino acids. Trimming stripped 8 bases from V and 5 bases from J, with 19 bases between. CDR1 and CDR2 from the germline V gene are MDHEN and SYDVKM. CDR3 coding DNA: TGTGCCAGCGGCTCCCCTAGACAGCCCCACAATGAGCAGTTCTTC. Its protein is CASGSPRQPHNEQFF.

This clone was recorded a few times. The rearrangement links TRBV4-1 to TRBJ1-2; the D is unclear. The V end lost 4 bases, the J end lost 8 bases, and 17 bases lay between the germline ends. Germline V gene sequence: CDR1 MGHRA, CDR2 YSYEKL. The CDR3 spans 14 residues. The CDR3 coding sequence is TGCGCCAGCAGCCCCTCGGACTCTCCGAGGGGCTACACCTTC. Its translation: CASSPSDSPRGYTF.

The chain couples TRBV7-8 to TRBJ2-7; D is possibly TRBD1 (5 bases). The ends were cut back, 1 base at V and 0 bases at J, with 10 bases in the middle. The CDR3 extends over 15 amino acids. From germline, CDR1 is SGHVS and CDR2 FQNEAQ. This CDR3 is CASSLGGFSSYEQYF. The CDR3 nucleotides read TGTGCCAGCAGCTTAGGGGGCTTTAGCTCCTACGAGCAGTACTTC.

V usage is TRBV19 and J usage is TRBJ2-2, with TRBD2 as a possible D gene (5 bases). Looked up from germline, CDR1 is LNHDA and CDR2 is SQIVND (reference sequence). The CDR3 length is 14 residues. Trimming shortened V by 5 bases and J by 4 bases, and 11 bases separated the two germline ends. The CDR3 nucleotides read TGTGCCAGTAGTGGGTCGGGGTTCACCGGGGAGCTGTTTTTT. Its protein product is CASSGSGFTGELFF.

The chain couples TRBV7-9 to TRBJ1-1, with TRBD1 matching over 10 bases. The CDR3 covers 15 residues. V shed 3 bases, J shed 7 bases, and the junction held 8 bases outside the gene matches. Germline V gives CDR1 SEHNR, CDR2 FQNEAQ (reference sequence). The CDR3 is CASSFTGTGAIEAFF. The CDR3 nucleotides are TGTGCCAGCAGCTTTACCGGGACAGGGGCGATTGAAGCTTTCTTT.

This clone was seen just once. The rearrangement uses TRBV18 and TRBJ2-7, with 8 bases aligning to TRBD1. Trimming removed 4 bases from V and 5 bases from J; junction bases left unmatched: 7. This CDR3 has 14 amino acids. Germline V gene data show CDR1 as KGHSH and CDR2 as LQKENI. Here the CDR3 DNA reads TGTGCCAGCTCACGGACGACAGGGGAGAACGAGCAGTACTTC. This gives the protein CASSRTTGENEQYF.

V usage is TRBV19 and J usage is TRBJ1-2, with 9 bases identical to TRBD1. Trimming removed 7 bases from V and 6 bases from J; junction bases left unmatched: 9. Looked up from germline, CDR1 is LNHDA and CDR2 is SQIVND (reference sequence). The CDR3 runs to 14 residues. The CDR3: CASNKDRGPHGYTF. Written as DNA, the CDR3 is TGTGCCAGTAACAAGGACAGGGGACCCCATGGCTACACCTTC.

CDR3 residues: CASSSLRDRSTKDYGYTF. The CDR3 DNA follows: TGTGCCAGCAGCTCTCTGCGGGACAGATCAACGAAGGACTATGGCTACACCTTC. The V gene is TRBV7-6, the J gene TRBJ1-2, with 7 bases identical to TRBD1. The CDR3 extends over 18 amino acids. Germline CDR1 is SGHVS and CDR2 is FNYEAQ. V gave up 4 bases and J gave up 3 bases; unmatched junction bases: 17.

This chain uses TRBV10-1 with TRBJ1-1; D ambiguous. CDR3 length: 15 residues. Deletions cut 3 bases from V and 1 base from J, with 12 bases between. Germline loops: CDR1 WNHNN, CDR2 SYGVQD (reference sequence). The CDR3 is CASSERREGNTEAFF. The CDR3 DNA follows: TGCGCCAGCAGTGAAAGGAGGGAAGGGAACACTGAAGCTTTCTTT.

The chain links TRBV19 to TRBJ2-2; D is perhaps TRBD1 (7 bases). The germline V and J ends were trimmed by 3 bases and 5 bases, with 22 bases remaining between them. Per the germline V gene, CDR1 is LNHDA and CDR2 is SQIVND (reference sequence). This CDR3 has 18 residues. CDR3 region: CASSIGGQGDLGTGELFF. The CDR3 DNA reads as TGTGCCAGTAGTATTGGAGGGCAGGGGGATTTGGGAACCGGGGAGCTGTTTTTT.

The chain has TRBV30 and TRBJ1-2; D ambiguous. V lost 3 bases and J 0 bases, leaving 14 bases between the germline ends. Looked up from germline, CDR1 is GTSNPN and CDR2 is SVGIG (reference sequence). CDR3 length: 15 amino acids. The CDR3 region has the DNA TGTGCCTGGAGGGATACAGCAGAAGCTAACTATGGCTACACCTTC. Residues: CAWRDTAEANYGYTF.